The 8 T cell receptor beta chains presented below share a single source sample, sequenced in a study of blood T cell repertoires in COVID-19. TCRdb keeps only in-frame clones here, not all; method: immunoSEQ multiplex PCR. Of 250,000 to 350,000 clones in the sample, approximately 85% are singletons; the top ten hold roughly 0.94%. Sample: peripheral blood. Source of these receptors: a human donor with COVID-19, enrolled during active disease. The donor label of this sample is uncertain.

The chain carries TRBV28 and TRBJ1-4; 8 nucleotides align to TRBD1. J gave up 2 bases and V 6 bases, and 5 bases lay outside the gene matches. The CDR3 sequence is 15 residues long. The germline V gene encodes CDR1 MDHEN and CDR2 SYDVKM. This CDR3 reads CASSPGGRTNEKLFF. As DNA, the CDR3 is TGTGCCAGCAGCCCAGGGGGCAGGACTAATGAAAAACTGTTTTTT.

With regard to this clone: A read error may produce the germline difference seen at one junction end. The chain joins TRBV19 to TRBJ2-7; D is uncertain. CDR1 is LNHDA and CDR2 is SQIVND in the germline V gene (reference sequence). The CDR3 spans 17 residues. This CDR3 reads CASSLEHSSPNSYEQYF. CDR3 DNA: TGTGCCAGTAGTCTAGAACATTCCTCCCCCAACTCCTACGAGCAGTACTTC. Variable domain in full (rest from reference TRBV19 and TRBJ2-7): DGGITQSPKYLFRKEGQNVTLSCEQNLNHDAMYWYRQDPGQGLRLIYYSQIVNDFQKGDIAEGYSVSREKKESFPLTVTSAQKNPTAFYLCASSLEHSSPNSYEQYFGPGTRLTVT.

The chain carries TRBV21-1 and TRBJ2-7; the DNA was not used to check the table's D call, TRBD1. TRBV21-1 is annotated as a pseudogene. The CDR3 contains 13 residues. DNA for the CDR3: TGTGCCGTTCGCCGGGACAGCTCCTACGAGCAGTACTTC. It translates to CAVRRDSSYEQYF.

The chain uses TRBV29-1 and TRBJ1-1; 8 positions match TRBD1. The junction had 5 bases not matched to a gene; V was cut back by 2 bases and J by 3 bases. CDR3 length equals 14 residues. The germline CDR1 and CDR2 sequences are SQVTM and ANQGSEA. The CDR3 DNA follows: TGCAGCGTTGAAAGGAGGGACAGGTACACTGAAGCTTTCTTT. It translates to CSVERRDRYTEAFF.

The gene calls are TRBV5-6 and TRBJ1-5, with a tentative D call TRBD1 (5 bases). The germline V gene encodes CDR1 SGHDT and CDR2 YYEEEE. The CDR3 runs 15 residues. Trimming left V 2 bases short and J 3 bases short, with 12 bases between. DNA for the CDR3: TGTGCCAGCAGCTTTGGGGGGGTTTCCAATCAGCCCCAGCATTTT. Amino acids: CASSFGGVSNQPQHF.

The genes are TRBV10-3 and TRBJ2-3, with D tentatively TRBD1 (6 bases). Germline values: CDR1 ENHRY, CDR2 SYGVKD. V was cut by 9 bases and J by 0 bases, with 16 bases left in between. The CDR3 has 15 amino acids. The CDR3 DNA reads as TGTGCCATGACTCGAGCAGGGGCAAGCACAGATACGCAGTATTTT. This codes for CAMTRAGASTDTQYF.

The chain recombines TRBV6-6 with TRBJ2-2, with a weak D call TRBD2 (5 bases). The V and J ends lost 2 bases and 5 bases respectively, with 9 bases between them. The CDR3 runs 14 residues. Germline V gene sequence: CDR1 MNHNY, CDR2 SVGAGI (reference sequence). DNA of the CDR3: TGTGCCAGCAGTTACCGGGATGGGACCGGGGAGCTGTTTTTT. It codes for CASSYRDGTGELFF.

This clone was seen only once. The chain combines TRBV4-3 with TRBJ1-3, with D unresolved. Trimming removed 0 bases from V and 3 bases from J, with 18 bases in between. Germline CDR1 reads LGHNA; CDR2 reads YSLEER. This CDR3 is 18 amino acids long. For the CDR3, the DNA is TGCGCCAGCAGCCAAGATCTTACCGACAACGGCTTTGGAAACACCATATATTTT. This sequence encodes CASSQDLTDNGFGNTIYF.